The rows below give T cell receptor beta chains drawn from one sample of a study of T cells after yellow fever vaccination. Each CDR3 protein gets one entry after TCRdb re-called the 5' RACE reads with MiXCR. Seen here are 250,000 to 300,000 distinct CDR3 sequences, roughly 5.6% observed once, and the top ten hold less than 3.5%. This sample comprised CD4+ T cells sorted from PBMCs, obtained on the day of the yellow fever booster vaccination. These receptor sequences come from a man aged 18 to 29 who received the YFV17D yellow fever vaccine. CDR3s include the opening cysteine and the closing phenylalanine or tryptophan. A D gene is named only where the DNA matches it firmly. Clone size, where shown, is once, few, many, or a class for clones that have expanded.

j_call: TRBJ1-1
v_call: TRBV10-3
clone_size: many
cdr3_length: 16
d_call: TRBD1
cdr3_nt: TGTGCCATCAGTGAGTCTGGGCCGGGGACAGGGCTAAAAGCTTTCTTT
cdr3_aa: CAISESGPGTGLKAFF

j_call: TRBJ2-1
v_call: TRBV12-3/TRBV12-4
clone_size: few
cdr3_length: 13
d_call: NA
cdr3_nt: TGTGCCAGCAGTTTTTCCAGGGCCAATGAGCAGTTCTTC
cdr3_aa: CASSFSRANEQFF

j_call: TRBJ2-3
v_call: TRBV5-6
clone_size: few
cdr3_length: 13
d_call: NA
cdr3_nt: TGTGCCAGCAGCTTGGCCCCGGGAGATACGCAGTATTTT
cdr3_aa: CASSLAPGDTQYF

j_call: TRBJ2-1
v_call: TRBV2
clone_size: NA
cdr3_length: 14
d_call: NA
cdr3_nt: TGTGCCAGCAGTAAAACTAGACAGTACAATGAGCAGTTCTTC
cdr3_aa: CASSKTRQYNEQFF

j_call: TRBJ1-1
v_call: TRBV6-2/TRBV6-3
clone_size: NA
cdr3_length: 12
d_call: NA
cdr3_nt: TGTGCCAGCAGATTATCGAACACTGAAGCTTTCTTT
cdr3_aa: CASRLSNTEAFF

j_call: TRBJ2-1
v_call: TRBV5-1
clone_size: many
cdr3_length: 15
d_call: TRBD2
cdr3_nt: TGCGCCAGCAGCTTCATCCCGGGACTAGATGGTGAGCAGTTCTTC
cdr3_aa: CASSFIPGLDGEQFF

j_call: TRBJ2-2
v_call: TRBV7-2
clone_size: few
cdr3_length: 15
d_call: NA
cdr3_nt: TGTGCCAGCAGCTTATTTGACAGTCGCACCGGGGAGCTGTTTTTT
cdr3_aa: CASSLFDSRTGELFF

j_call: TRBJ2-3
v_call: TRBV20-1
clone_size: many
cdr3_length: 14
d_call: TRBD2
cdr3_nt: TGCAGTGTCGCACGGGGGGGTTGGACAGATACGCAGTATTTT
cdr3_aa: CSVARGGWTDTQYF

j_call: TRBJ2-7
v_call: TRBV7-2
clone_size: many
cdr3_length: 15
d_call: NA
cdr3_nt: TGTGCCAGCAGCGACCAGGCGGACCTCTCCTACGAGCAGTACTTC
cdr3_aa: CASSDQADLSYEQYF

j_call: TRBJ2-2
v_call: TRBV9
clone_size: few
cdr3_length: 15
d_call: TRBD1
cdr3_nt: TGTGCCAGCAGCGTAACAGGGGGACCCACCGGGGAGCTGTTTTTT
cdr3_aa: CASSVTGGPTGELFF

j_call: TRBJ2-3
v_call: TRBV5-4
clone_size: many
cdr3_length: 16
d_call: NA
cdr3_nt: TGTGCCAGCAGCCCACGGACAGCCTCGGTGACAGATACGCAGTATTTT
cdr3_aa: CASSPRTASVTDTQYF

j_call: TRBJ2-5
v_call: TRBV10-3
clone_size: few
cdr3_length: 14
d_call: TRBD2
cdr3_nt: TGTGCCATCAGTAGTAGCGGGGGGCCCGGGGCCCAGTACTTC
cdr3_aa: CAISSSGGPGAQYF

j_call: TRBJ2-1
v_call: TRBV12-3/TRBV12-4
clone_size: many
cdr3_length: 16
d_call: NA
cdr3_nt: TGTGCCAGCAGTCTTCTTATGGGCTCATCCGGAAATGAGCAGTTCTTC
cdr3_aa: CASSLLMGSSGNEQFF

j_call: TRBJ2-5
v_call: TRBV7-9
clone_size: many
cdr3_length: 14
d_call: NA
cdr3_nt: TGTGCCAGCAGCCCAAAGGCGAGCGTAGAGACCCAGTACTTC
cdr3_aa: CASSPKASVETQYF

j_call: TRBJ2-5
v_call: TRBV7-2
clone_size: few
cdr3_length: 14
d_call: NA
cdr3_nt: TGTGCCAGCAGCTTAGGCAGGCGCGGAGAGACCCAGTACTTC
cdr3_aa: CASSLGRRGETQYF

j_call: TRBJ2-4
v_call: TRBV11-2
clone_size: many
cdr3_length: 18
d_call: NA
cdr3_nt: TGTGCCAGCAGCTTACAGGTTGGGCGCGGAGCCCTCAAAAACATTCAGTACTTC
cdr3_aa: CASSLQVGRGALKNIQYF

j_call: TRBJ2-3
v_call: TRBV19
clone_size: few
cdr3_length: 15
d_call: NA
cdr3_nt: TGTGCCAGTAGTAAGGTCGGGGTTGTCACAGATACGCAGTATTTT
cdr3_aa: CASSKVGVVTDTQYF

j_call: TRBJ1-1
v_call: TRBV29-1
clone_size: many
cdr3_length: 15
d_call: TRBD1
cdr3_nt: TGCAGCGTCCGGGAGGGGAGGGGGCACAACACTGAAGCTTTCTTT
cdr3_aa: CSVREGRGHNTEAFF

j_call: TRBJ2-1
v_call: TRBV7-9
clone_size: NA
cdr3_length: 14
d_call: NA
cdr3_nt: TGTGCCAGCGGTAGGGCCGGCTCCTACAATGAGCAGTTCTTC
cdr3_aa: CASGRAGSYNEQFF

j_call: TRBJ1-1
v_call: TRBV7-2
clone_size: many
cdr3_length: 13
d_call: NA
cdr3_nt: TGTGCCAGCAGCTTACACCTGAACACTGAAGCTTTCTTT
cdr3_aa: CASSLHLNTEAFF

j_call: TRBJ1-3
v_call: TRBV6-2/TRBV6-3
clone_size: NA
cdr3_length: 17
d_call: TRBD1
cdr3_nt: TGTGCCAGCAGTCCCGACAGGGCACCTTCCTCTGGAAACACCATATATTTT
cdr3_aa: CASSPDRAPSSGNTIYF

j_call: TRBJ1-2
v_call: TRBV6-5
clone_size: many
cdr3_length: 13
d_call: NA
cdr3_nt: TGTGCCAGCAGTCAGACGACAGGTTCCGGCTACACCTTC
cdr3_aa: CASSQTTGSGYTF

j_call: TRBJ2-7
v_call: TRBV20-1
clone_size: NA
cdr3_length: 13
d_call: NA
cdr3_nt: TGCAGTGCCAAACAGGGAACCCCCTACGAGCAGTACTTC
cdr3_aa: CSAKQGTPYEQYF

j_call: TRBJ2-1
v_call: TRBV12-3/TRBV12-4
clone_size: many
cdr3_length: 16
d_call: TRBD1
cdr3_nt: TGTGCCAGCAGTCCGCAGACAGGGATTACTATTAATGAGCAGTTCTTC
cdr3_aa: CASSPQTGITINEQFF

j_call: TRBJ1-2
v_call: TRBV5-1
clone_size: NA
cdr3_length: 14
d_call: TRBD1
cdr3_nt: TGCGCCAGCAGCGCCCGACAGGGATCCTATGGCTACACCTTC
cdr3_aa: CASSARQGSYGYTF

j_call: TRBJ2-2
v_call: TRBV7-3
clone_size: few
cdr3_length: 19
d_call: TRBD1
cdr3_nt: TGTGCCAGCAGCTTAGGCCCGGGACAGGGGGCGCCGGGCACCGGGGAGCTGTTTTTT
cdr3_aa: CASSLGPGQGAPGTGELFF

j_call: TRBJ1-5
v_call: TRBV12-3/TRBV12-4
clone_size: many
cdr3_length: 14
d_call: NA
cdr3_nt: TGTGCCAGCAGTTTTCTGGTTAGCAATCAGCCCCAGCATTTT
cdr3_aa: CASSFLVSNQPQHF

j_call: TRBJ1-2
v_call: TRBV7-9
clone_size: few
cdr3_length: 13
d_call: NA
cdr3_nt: TGTGCCAGCAGCTTCTCGTCAGGGGATGGCTACACCTTC
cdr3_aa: CASSFSSGDGYTF

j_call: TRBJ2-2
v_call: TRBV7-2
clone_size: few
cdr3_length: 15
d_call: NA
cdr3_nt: TGTGCCAGCAGCATTAACAGGATTTCCACCGGGGAGCTGTTTTTT
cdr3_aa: CASSINRISTGELFF

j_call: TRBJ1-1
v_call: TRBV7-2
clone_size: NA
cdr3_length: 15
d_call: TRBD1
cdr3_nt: TGTGCCAGCAGCATACAGGGGGGCCATGTCACTGAAGCTTTCTTT
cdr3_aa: CASSIQGGHVTEAFF

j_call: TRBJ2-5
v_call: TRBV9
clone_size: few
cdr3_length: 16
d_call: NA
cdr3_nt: TGTGCCAGCAGCACTCACCCTGGGGGCCAGCAAGAGACCCAGTACTTC
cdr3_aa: CASSTHPGGQQETQYF

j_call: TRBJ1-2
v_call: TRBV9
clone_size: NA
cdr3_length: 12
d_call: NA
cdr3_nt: TGTGCCAGCAGCACAAGGGACTATGGCTACACCTTC
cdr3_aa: CASSTRDYGYTF

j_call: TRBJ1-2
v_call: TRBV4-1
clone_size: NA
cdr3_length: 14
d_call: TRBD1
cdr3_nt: TGCGCCAGCAGCCAAGATTTCGCAGGGGGAGGCTACACCTTC
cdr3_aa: CASSQDFAGGGYTF

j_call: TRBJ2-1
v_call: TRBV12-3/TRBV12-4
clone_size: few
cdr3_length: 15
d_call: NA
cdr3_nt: TGTGCCAGCAGTCCGATTACGGGGGCCTTGAGTGAGCAGTTCTTC
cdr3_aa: CASSPITGALSEQFF

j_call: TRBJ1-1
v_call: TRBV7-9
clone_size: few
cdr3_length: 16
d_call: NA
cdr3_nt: TGTGCCAGCAGCCCACCGGAGGGAGGCGGGAACACTGAAGCTTTCTTT
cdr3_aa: CASSPPEGGGNTEAFF

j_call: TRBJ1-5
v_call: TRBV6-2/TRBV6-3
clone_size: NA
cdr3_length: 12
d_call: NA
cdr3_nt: TGTGCCAGCAGCCCGGACCTGGGGCCCCAGCATTTT
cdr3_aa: CASSPDLGPQHF

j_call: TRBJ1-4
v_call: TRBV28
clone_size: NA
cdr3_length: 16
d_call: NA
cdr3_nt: TGTGCCAGCAGTCACCCGATACAGGGAGCGAATGAAAAACTGTTTTTT
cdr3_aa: CASSHPIQGANEKLFF

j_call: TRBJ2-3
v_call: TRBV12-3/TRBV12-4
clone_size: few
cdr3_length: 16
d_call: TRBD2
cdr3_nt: TGTGCCAGCAGTTCCATAGCGGGGGGCCCCAGGAATACGCAGTATTTT
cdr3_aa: CASSSIAGGPRNTQYF

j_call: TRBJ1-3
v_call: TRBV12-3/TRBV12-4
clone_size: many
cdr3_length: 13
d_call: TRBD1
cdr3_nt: TGTGCCAGCAGTGCGACAGGGGGTAACACCATATATTTT
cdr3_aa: CASSATGGNTIYF

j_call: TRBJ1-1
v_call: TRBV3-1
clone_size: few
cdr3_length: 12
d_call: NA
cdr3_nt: TGTGCCAGCAGCACACAGAGGGATGAAGCTTTCTTT
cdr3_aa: CASSTQRDEAFF

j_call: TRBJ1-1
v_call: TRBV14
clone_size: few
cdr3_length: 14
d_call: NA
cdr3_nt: TGTGCCAGCAGCCAAGGAATCATGAACACTGAAGCTTTCTTT
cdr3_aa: CASSQGIMNTEAFF

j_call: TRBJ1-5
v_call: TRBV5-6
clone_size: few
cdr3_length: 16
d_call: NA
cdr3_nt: TGTGCCAGCAGCTATGGCCTGGGCCACAGCAATCAGCCCCAGCATTTT
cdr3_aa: CASSYGLGHSNQPQHF

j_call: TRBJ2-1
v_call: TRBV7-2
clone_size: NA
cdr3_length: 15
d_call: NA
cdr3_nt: TGTGCCAGCAGCTTAGGGCAGGAGGCCTACAATGAGCAGTTCTTC
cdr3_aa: CASSLGQEAYNEQFF

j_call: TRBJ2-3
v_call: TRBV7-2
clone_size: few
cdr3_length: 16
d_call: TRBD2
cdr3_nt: TGTGCCAGCAGCTGGAAGCGGGGGGGCATATCAGATACGCAGTATTTT
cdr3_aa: CASSWKRGGISDTQYF

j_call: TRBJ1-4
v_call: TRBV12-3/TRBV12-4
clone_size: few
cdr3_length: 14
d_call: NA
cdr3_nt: TGTGCCAGCGGGGCGAACAGTTACAATGAAAAACTGTTTTTT
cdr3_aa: CASGANSYNEKLFF

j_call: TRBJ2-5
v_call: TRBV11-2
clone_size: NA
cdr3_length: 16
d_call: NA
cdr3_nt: TGTGCCAGCAGCCAACTGTCGACACGTGAGCAAGAGACCCAGTACTTC
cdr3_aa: CASSQLSTREQETQYF

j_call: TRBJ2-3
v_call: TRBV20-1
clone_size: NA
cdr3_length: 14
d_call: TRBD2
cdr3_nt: TGCAGTGCCATTAGCGGGGGGGGCACAGATACGCAGTATTTT
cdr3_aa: CSAISGGGTDTQYF

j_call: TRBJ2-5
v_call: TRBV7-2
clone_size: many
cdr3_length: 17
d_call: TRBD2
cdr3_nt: TGTGCCAGCAGCTTTCGGACTAGCGGGGGGATAGGGAGGGCCCAGTACTTC
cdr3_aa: CASSFRTSGGIGRAQYF

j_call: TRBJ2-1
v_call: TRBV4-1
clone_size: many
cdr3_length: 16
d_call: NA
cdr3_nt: TGCGCCAGCAGCCAAGATCGGGCAGGGCAGGGCAATGAGCAGTTCTTC
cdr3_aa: CASSQDRAGQGNEQFF